Here is one T cell receptor (beta chain) with its context. The sample belongs to a study of blood T cell repertoires in COVID-19. Study details: Acute and convalescent COVID-19 samples came from the United States, Italy and Spain. From T cells, B-cell-depleted T cells, or PBMCs came the material, which was cDNA or gDNA.

How the authors handled the data: Researchers report that nucleated cell counts were estimated from reference gene primer amplification. The repertoire was sequenced with immunoSEQ multiplex PCR; TCRdb's copy has only in-frame clones and lacks some. The DNA was the basis for D and trimming; V, J and clone size are from that table. The sample shows about 50,000 clones, about 86% of them seen only once. The germline V gene has CDR1 DFQATT and CDR2 SNEGSKA (reference sequence). The V end was cut by 3 bases, the J end by 9 bases, with 6 bases between. CDR3 length equals 10 residues. The chain joins TRBV20-1 to TRBJ2-1; D possibly corresponds to TRBD2 (6 bases). The TCR sequence derives from a man aged 80 or over with active COVID-19. Sequencing input: peripheral blood. CDR3 bases: TGCAGTGCTAGCGGGAGTGAGCAGTTCTTC. This translates into CSASGSEQFF.